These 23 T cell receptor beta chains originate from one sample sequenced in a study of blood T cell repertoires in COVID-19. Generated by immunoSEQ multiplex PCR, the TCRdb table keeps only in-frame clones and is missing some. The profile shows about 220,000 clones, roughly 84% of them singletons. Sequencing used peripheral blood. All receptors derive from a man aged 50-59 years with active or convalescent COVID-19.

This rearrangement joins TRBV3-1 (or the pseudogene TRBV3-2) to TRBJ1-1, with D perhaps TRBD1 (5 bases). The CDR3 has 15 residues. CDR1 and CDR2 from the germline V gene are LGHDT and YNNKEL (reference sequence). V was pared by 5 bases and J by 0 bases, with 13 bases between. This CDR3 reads CASSFQGGVNTEAFF. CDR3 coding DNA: TGTGCCAGCAGCTTCCAGGGAGGAGTGAACACTGAAGCTTTCTTT.

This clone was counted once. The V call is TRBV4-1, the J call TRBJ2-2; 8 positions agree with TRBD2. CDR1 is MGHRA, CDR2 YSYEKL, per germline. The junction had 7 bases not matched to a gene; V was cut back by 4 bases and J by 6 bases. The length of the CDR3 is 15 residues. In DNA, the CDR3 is TGCGCCAGCAGCCGTCCGGGACTAGTGGCCGGGGAGCTGTTTTTT. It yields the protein CASSRPGLVAGELFF.

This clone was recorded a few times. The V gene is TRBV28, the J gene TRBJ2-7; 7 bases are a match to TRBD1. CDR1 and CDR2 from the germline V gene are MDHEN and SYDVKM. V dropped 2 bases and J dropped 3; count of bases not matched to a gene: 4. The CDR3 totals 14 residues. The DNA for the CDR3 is TGTGCCAGCAGTTTAACAGGGGCTTACTACGAGCAGTACGTC. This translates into CASSLTGAYYEQYV.

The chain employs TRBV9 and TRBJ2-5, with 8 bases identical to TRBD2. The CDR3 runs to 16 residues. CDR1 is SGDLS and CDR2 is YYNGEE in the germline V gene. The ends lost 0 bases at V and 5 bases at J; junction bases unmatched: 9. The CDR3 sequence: CASSVALTGGVETQYF. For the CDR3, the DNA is TGTGCCAGCAGCGTAGCGCTAACCGGGGGGGTGGAGACCCAGTACTTC. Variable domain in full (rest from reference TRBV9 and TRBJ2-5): DSGVTQTPKHLITATGQRVTLRCSPRSGDLSVYWYQQSLDQGLQFLIQYYNGEERAKGNILERFSAQQFPDLHSELNLSSLELGDSALYFCASSVALTGGVETQYFGPGTRLLVL.

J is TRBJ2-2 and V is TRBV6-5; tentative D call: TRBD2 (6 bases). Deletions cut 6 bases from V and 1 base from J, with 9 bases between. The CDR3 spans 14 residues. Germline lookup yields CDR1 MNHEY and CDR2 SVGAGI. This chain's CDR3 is CASRSGQNTGELFF. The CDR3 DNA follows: TGTGCCAGCAGAAGCGGGCAGAACACCGGGGAGCTGTTTTTT.

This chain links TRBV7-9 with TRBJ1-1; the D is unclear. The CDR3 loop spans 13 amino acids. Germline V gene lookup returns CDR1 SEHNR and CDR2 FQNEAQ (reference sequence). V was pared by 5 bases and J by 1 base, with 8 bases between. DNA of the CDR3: TGTGCCAGCAGCCTAAGTTGGAACACTGAAGCTTTCTTT. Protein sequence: CASSLSWNTEAFF. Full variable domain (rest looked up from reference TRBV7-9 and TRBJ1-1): DTGVSQNPRHKITKRGQNVTFRCDPISEHNRLYWYRQTLGQGPEFLTYFQNEAQLEKSRLLSDRFSAERPKGSFSTLEIQRTEQGDSAMYLCASSLSWNTEAFFGQGTRLTVV.

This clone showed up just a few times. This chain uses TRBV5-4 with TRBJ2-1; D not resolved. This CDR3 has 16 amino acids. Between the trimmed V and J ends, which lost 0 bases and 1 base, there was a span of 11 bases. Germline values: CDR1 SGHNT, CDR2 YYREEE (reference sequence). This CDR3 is CASSLDQDPSYNEQFF. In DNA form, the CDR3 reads TGTGCCAGCAGCTTGGATCAGGATCCTTCCTACAATGAGCAGTTCTTC.

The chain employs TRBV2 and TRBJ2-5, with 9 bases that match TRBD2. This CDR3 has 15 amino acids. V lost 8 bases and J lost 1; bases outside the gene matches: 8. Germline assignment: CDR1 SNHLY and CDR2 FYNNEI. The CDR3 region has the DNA TGTGCCAGCCCACCTGGGCGGGGGGGCCAAGAGACCCAGTACTTC. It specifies CASPPGRGGQETQYF. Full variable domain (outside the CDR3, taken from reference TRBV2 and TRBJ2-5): EPEVTQTPSHQVTQMGQEVILRCVPISNHLYFYWYRQILGQKVEFLVSFYNNEISEKSEIFDDQFSVERPDGSNFTLKIRSTKLEDSAMYFCASPPGRGGQETQYFGPGTRLLVL.

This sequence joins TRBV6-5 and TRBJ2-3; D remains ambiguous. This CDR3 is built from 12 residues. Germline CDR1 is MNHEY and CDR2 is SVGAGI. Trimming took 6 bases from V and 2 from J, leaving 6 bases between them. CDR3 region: CASSRDTDTQYF. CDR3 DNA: TGTGCCAGCAGCCGCGACACAGATACGCAGTATTTT.

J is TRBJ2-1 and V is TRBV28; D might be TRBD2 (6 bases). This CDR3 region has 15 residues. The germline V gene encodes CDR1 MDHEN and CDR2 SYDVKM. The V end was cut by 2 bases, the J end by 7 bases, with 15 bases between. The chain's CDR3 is CASSLGVGGRNEQFF. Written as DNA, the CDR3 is TGTGCCAGCAGTTTAGGGGTGGGGGGTAGGAATGAGCAGTTCTTC.

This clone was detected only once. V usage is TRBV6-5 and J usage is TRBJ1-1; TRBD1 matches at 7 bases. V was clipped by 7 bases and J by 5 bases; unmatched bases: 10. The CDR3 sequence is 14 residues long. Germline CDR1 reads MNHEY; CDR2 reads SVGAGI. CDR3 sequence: CASNSDRERTEAFF. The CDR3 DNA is TGTGCCAGCAACTCAGACAGGGAGAGGACTGAAGCTTTCTTT.

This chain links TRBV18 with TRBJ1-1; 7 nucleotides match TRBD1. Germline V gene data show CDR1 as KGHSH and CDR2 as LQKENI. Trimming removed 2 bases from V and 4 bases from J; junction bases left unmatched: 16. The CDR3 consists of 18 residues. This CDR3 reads CASSPSLNRGHPGTEAFF. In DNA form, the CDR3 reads TGTGCCAGCTCACCAAGTTTGAACAGGGGTCATCCGGGCACTGAAGCTTTCTTT.

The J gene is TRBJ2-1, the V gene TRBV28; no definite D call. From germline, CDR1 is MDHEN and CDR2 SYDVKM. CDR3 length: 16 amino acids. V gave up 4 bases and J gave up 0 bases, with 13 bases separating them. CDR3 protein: CASSWPRVSSYNEQFF. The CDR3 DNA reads TGTGCCAGCAGTTGGCCTCGGGTGAGCTCCTACAATGAGCAGTTCTTC.

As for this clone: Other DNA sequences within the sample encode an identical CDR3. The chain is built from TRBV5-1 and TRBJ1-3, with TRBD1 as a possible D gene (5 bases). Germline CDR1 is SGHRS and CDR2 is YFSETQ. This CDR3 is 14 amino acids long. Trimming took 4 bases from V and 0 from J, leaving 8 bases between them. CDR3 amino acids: CASSRDSSGNTIYF. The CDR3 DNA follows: TGCGCCAGCAGCCGAGACAGCTCTGGAAACACCATATATTTT.

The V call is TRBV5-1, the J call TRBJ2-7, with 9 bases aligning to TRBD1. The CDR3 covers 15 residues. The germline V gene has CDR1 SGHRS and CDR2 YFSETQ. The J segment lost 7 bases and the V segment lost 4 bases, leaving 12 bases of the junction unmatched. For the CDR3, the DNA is TGCGCCAGCAGCACCGGCACAGGGGGCGCGGGGGAGCAGTACTTC. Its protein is CASSTGTGGAGEQYF.

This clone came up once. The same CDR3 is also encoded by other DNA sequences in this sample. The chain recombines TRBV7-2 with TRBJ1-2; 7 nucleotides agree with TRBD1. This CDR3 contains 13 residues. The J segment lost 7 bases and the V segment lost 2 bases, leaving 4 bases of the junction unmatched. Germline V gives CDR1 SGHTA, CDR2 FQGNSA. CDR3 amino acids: CASSLRQGGGYTF. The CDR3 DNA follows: TGTGCCAGCAGCTTAAGACAGGGAGGTGGCTACACCTTC. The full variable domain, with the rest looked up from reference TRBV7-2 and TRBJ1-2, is GAGVSQSPSNKVTEKGKDVELRCDPISGHTALYWYRQSLGQGLEFLIYFQGNSAPDKSGLPSDRFSAERTGGSVSTLTIQRTQQEDSAVYLCASSLRQGGGYTFGSGTRLTVV.

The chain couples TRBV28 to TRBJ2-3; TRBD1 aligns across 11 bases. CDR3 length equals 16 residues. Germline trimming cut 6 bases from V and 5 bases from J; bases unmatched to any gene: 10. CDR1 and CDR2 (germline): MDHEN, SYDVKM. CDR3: CASRSGTGGKEDTQYF. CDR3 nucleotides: TGTGCCAGCAGGTCGGGGACAGGGGGGAAGGAAGATACGCAGTATTTT.

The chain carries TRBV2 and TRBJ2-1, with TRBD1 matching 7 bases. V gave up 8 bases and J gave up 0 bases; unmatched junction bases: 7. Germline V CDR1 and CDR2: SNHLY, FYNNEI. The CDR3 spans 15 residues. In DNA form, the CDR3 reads TGTGCCAGCGGTCGGTCAGGGGGCTCCTACAATGAGCAGTTCTTC. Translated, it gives CASGRSGGSYNEQFF.

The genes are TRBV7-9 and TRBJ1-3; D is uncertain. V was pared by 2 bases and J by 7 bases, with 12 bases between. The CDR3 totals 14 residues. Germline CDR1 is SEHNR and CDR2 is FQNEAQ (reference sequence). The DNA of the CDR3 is TGTGCCAGCAGCTTATCGGAGGGTGCCAACACCATATATTTT. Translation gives CASSLSEGANTIYF.

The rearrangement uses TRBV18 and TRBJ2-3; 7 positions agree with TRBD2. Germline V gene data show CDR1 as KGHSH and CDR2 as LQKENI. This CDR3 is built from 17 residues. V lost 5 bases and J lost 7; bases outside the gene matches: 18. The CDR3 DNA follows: TGTGCCAGCTCATCTCTAAATCCGCGGGAGATGGGATATACGCAGTATTTT. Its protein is CASSSLNPREMGYTQYF.

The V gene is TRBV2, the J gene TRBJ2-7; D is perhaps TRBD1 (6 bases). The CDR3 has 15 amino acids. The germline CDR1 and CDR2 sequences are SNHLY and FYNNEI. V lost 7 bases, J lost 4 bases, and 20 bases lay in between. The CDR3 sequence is CASMMDRTPSYEQYV. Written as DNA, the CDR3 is TGTGCCAGCATGATGGACAGAACCCCCTCTTACGAGCAGTACGTC.

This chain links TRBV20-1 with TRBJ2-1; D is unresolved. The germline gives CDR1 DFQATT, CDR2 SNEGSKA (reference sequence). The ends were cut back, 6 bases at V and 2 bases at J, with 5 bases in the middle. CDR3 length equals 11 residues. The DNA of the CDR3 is TGCAGTGCCCTCCCCTACAATGAGCAGTTCTTC. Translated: CSALPYNEQFF.

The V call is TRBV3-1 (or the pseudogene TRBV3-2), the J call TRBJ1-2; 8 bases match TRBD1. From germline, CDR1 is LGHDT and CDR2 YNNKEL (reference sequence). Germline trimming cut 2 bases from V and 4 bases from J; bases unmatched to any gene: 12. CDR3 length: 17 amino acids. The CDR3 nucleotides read TGTGCCAGCAGCCAAATCCGGGGGACAGGCTTAATCTATGGCTACACCTTC. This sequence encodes CASSQIRGTGLIYGYTF.